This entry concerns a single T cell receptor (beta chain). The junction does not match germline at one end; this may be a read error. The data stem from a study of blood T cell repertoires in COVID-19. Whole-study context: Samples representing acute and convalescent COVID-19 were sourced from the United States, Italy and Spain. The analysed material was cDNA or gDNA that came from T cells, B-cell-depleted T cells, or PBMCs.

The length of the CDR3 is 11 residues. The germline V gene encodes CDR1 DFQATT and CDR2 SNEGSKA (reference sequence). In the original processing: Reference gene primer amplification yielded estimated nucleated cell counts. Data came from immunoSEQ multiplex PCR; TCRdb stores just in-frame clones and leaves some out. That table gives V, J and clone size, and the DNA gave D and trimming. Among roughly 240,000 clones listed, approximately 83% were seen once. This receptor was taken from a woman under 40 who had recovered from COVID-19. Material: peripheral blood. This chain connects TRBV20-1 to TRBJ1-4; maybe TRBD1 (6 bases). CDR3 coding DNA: TGCAGTGCCCCCAACCGGGACACCAGCATTTTT. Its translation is CSAPNRDTSIF.